Listed below are T cell receptor beta chains from one sample, sequenced in a study of vaccination and CD4 T cells after COVID-19. No antigen is known for these receptors. TCRdb re-called the PCR reads through MiXCR, storing one row per CDR3 protein. The sample holds under 14,000 distinct CDR3 sequences, about 26% seen once. This material consisted of CD4+ T cells from blood, cultured in vitro, taken after SARS-CoV-2 vaccination. The receptor set was obtained from a human donor who had recovered from COVID-19. Both conserved end residues are part of each CDR3. D genes are given only for firm matches. Size tells how often a clone was seen (once, few, many) or the class of an expanded clone, and some rows leave it out.

D gene: -; V gene: TRBV4-2; J gene: TRBJ2-7; clone size: few; CDR3 DNA: TGTGCCAGCAGCCAAGATCAGGGCCGAAACTCCTACGAGCAGTACTTC; CDR3 protein: CASSQDQGRNSYEQYF
D gene: TRBD2; V gene: TRBV24-1; J gene: TRBJ2-1; clone size: few; CDR3 DNA: TGTGCCACCAGTGATGCCCCCGGCGGGAGGGGCCCGTACGATGAGCAGTTCTTC; CDR3 protein: CATSDAPGGRGPYDEQFF
D gene: -; V gene: TRBV20-1; J gene: TRBJ2-3; clone size: -; CDR3 DNA: TGCAGCCTCAGTAAACCGGAAGGGAGTTCCGCAGATACGCAGTATTTT; CDR3 protein: CSLSKPEGSSADTQYF
D gene: TRBD1; V gene: TRBV28; J gene: TRBJ2-2; clone size: -; CDR3 DNA: TGTGCCAGCAGCCGGGGACAGGGTACGAACACCGGGGAGCTGTTTTTT; CDR3 protein: CASSRGQGTNTGELFF
D gene: TRBD1; V gene: TRBV20-1; J gene: TRBJ1-6; clone size: -; CDR3 DNA: TGCAGTGCGAGGGGACAGGGCGGGTCACCCCTCCACTTT; CDR3 protein: CSARGQGGSPLHF
D gene: TRBD1; V gene: TRBV6-5; J gene: TRBJ2-7; clone size: few; CDR3 DNA: TGTGCCAGCAGTTATTACGCCGAGCCAGGGGGCAGTTACGAGCAGTACTTC; CDR3 protein: CASSYYAEPGGSYEQYF
D gene: -; V gene: TRBV6-1; J gene: TRBJ1-1; clone size: -; CDR3 DNA: TGTGCCAGCAGACTCCAGGGGAGCGGTGCTCCCACTGAAGCTTTCTTT; CDR3 protein: CASRLQGSGAPTEAFF
D gene: TRBD1; V gene: TRBV6-1; J gene: TRBJ2-7; clone size: few; CDR3 DNA: TGTGCCAGCAGTCGGACAGGGGGGTCCTACGAGCAGTACTTC; CDR3 protein: CASSRTGGSYEQYF
D gene: -; V gene: TRBV5-1; J gene: TRBJ1-1; clone size: -; CDR3 DNA: TGCGCCAGCACTCTCACAGGGCCGAACACTGAAGCTTTCTTT; CDR3 protein: CASTLTGPNTEAFF
D gene: -; V gene: TRBV6-5; J gene: TRBJ2-7; clone size: medium-sized; CDR3 DNA: TGTGCCAGCAGTTACTCGGCACGGAGTAGCGGCTCCTACGAGCAGTACTTC; CDR3 protein: CASSYSARSSGSYEQYF
D gene: -; V gene: TRBV20-1; J gene: TRBJ2-4; clone size: once; CDR3 DNA: TGCAGTGCTATTGGGGACGCCAAAAACATTCAGTACTTC; CDR3 protein: CSAIGDAKNIQYF
D gene: TRBD2; V gene: TRBV7-2; J gene: TRBJ2-3; clone size: few; CDR3 DNA: TGTGCCAGCAGCTTCCTAGCGGGAGGGAGCACAGATACGCAGTATTTT; CDR3 protein: CASSFLAGGSTDTQYF
D gene: -; V gene: TRBV19; J gene: TRBJ1-6; clone size: -; CDR3 DNA: TGTGCCAGTAGAGATTCGACAGATAATTCACCCCTCCACTTT; CDR3 protein: CASRDSTDNSPLHF
D gene: -; V gene: TRBV5-1; J gene: TRBJ1-2; clone size: -; CDR3 DNA: TGCGCCAGCAGCCCAGGGACTTCAACCTCCTATGGCTACACCTTC; CDR3 protein: CASSPGTSTSYGYTF
D gene: -; V gene: TRBV5-1; J gene: TRBJ2-5; clone size: -; CDR3 DNA: TGCGCCAGCAGCGCACCACGGGGGGCAGGGGAGACCCAGTACTTC; CDR3 protein: CASSAPRGAGETQYF
D gene: -; V gene: TRBV6-1; J gene: TRBJ1-1; clone size: -; CDR3 DNA: TGTGCCAGCAGCCGGACTGTGAACACTGAAGCTTTCTTT; CDR3 protein: CASSRTVNTEAFF
D gene: -; V gene: TRBV7-6; J gene: TRBJ2-3; clone size: -; CDR3 DNA: TGTGCCAGCAGCTTAGGCCGGGGACGCACAGATACGCAGTATTTT; CDR3 protein: CASSLGRGRTDTQYF
D gene: TRBD2; V gene: TRBV5-1; J gene: TRBJ2-3; clone size: -; CDR3 DNA: TGCGCCAGCAGCGGATCACTAGCGGGGGATCGTAATACGCAGTATTTT; CDR3 protein: CASSGSLAGDRNTQYF
D gene: -; V gene: TRBV6-1; J gene: TRBJ2-7; clone size: few; CDR3 DNA: TGTGCCAGCAGTGAAGACGGCTACGAGCAGTACTTC; CDR3 protein: CASSEDGYEQYF
D gene: TRBD2; V gene: TRBV11-2; J gene: TRBJ2-7; clone size: once; CDR3 DNA: TGTGCCAGCAGAGTAGCGGGGGGGCCATGGGAGCAGTACTTC; CDR3 protein: CASRVAGGPWEQYF
D gene: -; V gene: TRBV7-2; J gene: TRBJ1-2; clone size: few; CDR3 DNA: TGTGCCAGCAGCTCCGAGCAGGGGCCGCGGTATGGCTACACCTTC; CDR3 protein: CASSSEQGPRYGYTF
D gene: -; V gene: TRBV11-2; J gene: TRBJ2-5; clone size: few; CDR3 DNA: TGTGCCAGCAGCTTTTTGGGGCGGGCTGAGACCCAGTACTTC; CDR3 protein: CASSFLGRAETQYF
D gene: -; V gene: TRBV6-1; J gene: TRBJ1-1; clone size: -; CDR3 DNA: TGTGCCAGCAGACAACTGAACACTGAAGCTTTCTTT; CDR3 protein: CASRQLNTEAFF
D gene: -; V gene: TRBV28; J gene: TRBJ1-6; clone size: few; CDR3 DNA: TGTGCCAGCAGCATCCCCGGCTCCTATAATTCACCCCTCCACTTT; CDR3 protein: CASSIPGSYNSPLHF
D gene: -; V gene: TRBV6-1; J gene: TRBJ1-1; clone size: -; CDR3 DNA: TGTGCCAGCAGACCGGGACTAACTAAGAACACTGAAGCTTTCTTT; CDR3 protein: CASRPGLTKNTEAFF